A selection of T cell receptor beta chains follows, all from one sample in a study of T cells in Graves' hyperthyroidism and ophthalmopathy. TCRdb used MiXCR to reprocess the multiplex PCR reads, holding one entry per CDR3 protein. The table shows 150,000 to 200,000 distinct CDR3 sequences, with over 15% occurring only once. Sequences were obtained from blood. The receptors were gathered from a woman between 45 and 65 years old with Graves' hyperthyroidism. Both conserved end residues are part of each CDR3.

v_gene	CDR3aa
TRBV29-1	CSARQGGSNTEAFF
TRBV5-5	CASSFAGQGAHEQYF
TRBV2	CASSEPEARMNTEAFF
TRBV6-1	CATREGGHTGELFF
TRBV12-3/TRBV12-4	CASRGTGYGYTF
TRBV15	CATSGGTAYNSPLHF
TRBV7-9	CASSFRDGNTEAFF
TRBV18	CASSPRGETSYNEQFF
TRBV6-2/TRBV6-3	CASSYSGLGVQETQYF
TRBV6-2/TRBV6-3	CASSSSGTGSEQFF
TRBV9	CASNQGGQETQYF
TRBV5-1	CASSLESGGPYGYTF
TRBV7-8	CASSLAESSYNEQFF
TRBV24-1	CATSAFRQGRDSNEQFF
TRBV7-9	CASSVMTSGAYDEQFF
TRBV5-1	CASRTGTVAKNIQYF
TRBV6-1	CASSGQLKEKLFF
TRBV4-2	CASSHLDSRYTF
TRBV6-4	CASTTQGRDNSPLHF
TRBV7-2	CASSPMGLEGLGTQYF
TRBV7-2	CASSFHLTNTEAFF
TRBV5-6	CASTWTVNTEAFF
TRBV6-4	CASSGAVDSTGELFF
TRBV7-9	CASSYAGDPSYEQYF
TRBV6-1	CASYSGQGPSNYGYTF
TRBV5-1	CASSLVAAGGTLNTEAFF
TRBV18	CASSSVWDSYTF
TRBV18	CASSPGTATYEQYF
TRBV4-1	CASSQETGLNTEAFF
TRBV20-1	CSATSPGRGYGYTF
TRBV10-1	CASSDRDTGELFF
TRBV14	CGSRRTGNTGELFF
TRBV28	CASSPQEEWMNTEAFF
TRBV20-1	CSALSFYEQYF
TRBV3-1	CASSQAIIGRNTEAFF
TRBV5-5	CASSFDATQETQYF
TRBV7-9	CASSSGRDSLYGYTF
TRBV7-9	CASSLSEGNYGYTF
TRBV19	CASSPGTTKKPQHF
TRBV12-3/TRBV12-4	CASSLGQATEAFF
TRBV2	CASSYLGELREKLFF
TRBV5-1	CASSLVGDQPQHF